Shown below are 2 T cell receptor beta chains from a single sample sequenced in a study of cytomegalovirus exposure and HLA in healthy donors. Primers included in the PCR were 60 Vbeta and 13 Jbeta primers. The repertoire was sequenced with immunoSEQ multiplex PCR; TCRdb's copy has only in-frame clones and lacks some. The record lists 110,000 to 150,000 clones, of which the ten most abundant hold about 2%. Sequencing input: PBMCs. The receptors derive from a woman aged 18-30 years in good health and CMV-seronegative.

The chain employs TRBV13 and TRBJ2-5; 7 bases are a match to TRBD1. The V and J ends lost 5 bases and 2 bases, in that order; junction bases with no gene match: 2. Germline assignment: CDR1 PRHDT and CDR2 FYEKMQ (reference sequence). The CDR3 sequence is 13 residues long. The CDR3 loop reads CASSKQGQETQYF. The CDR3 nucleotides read TGTGCCAGCAGCAAACAGGGGCAAGAGACCCAGTACTTC.

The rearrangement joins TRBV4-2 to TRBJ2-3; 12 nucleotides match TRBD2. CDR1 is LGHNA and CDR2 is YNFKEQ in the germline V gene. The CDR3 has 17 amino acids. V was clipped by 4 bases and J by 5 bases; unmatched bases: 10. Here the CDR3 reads CASSLRTSGVYRDTQYF. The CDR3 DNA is TGTGCCAGCAGCCTGCGGACTAGCGGGGTTTACAGAGATACGCAGTATTTT.